This TCR beta chain was retrieved from a study of blood T cell repertoires in COVID-19. Turning to the study itself: The cDNA or gDNA used as material had been derived from T cells, B-cell-depleted T cells, or PBMCs.

Assignment of participants to cohorts was predicated upon participant-reported clinical history. Generated by immunoSEQ multiplex PCR, the TCRdb table keeps only in-frame clones and is missing some. The table includes about 350,000 clones, about 90% detected once. Sequencing was performed on PBMCs or T cells enriched from blood (not recorded which). The clonotype originates from a woman aged 25 to 39 who had recovered from COVID-19.

The CDR3 coding sequence is TGTGCCAGCAGCCCCACTCCCCGGGACACCAGCTTGGAGCTGTTTTTT. This gives the protein CASSPTPRDTSLELFF. The chain is built from TRBV9 and TRBJ2-2, with D maybe TRBD1 (6 bases). The germline V gene has CDR1 SGDLS and CDR2 YYNGEE. V was trimmed by 4 bases and J by 10 bases, leaving 23 bases between them. This CDR3 spans 16 amino acids.